The next 20 T cell receptor beta chains were all read from a single sample in a study of cytomegalovirus exposure and HLA in healthy donors. Using immunoSEQ multiplex PCR, the repertoire was profiled, and TCRdb retains in-frame clones only, with some absent. Of about 150,000 clones listed, around 89% are singletons. Sequencing was done on a sample of PBMCs. Receptors were obtained from a woman in her 30s in good health and CMV-seropositive.

This clone occurred once. V gene TRBV29-1 combines with J gene TRBJ1-1; D ambiguous. The germline V gene encodes CDR1 SQVTM and CDR2 ANQGSEA. The CDR3 covers 14 residues. Trimming pared 6 bases from V and 1 base from J, leaving 15 bases between. The CDR3 DNA sequence: TGCAGCGTCGGGAGCCGGACGGAGAACACTGAAGCTTTCTTT. Its translation: CSVGSRTENTEAFF.

The gene calls are TRBV28 and TRBJ2-7, with TRBD1 matching over 7 bases. The CDR3 runs to 15 residues. From germline, CDR1 is MDHEN and CDR2 SYDVKM. V lost 5 bases and J lost 0; bases outside the gene matches: 7. The CDR3 sequence is CASSPPGQNSYEQYF. CDR3 nucleotides: TGTGCCAGCAGTCCTCCGGGACAGAACTCCTACGAGCAGTACTTC.

The CDR3 here is CASSEGGSSYNEQFF. DNA for the CDR3: TGTGCCAGCAGTGAGGGCGGGAGCTCCTACAATGAGCAGTTCTTC. The rearrangement links TRBV6-1 to TRBJ2-1, with TRBD2 matching 7 bases. The CDR3 contains 15 residues. J lost 0 bases, V lost 3 bases, and 2 bases had no gene match. CDR1 and CDR2 from the germline V gene are MNHNS and SASEGT.

The gene calls are TRBV2 and TRBJ2-1, with 8 bases aligning to TRBD2. This CDR3 comprises 13 residues. Germline values: CDR1 SNHLY, CDR2 FYNNEI. Trimming cost V 8 bases and J 1 base; bases outside gene matches: 1. As DNA, the CDR3 is TGTGCCAGCCGCGGGGGGTCCTACAATGAGCAGTTCTTC. Its protein is CASRGGSYNEQFF.

The chain uses TRBV4-1 and TRBJ1-2; TRBD1 matches 7 bases. The CDR3 is 20 amino acids. The germline gives CDR1 MGHRA, CDR2 YSYEKL. V dropped 3 bases and J dropped 3; count of bases not matched to a gene: 22. DNA of the CDR3: TGCGCCAGCAGCCATGAGTCGACACCAATTTCAGGGGGGCGCGACTATGGCTACACCTTC. Translating it yields CASSHESTPISGGRDYGYTF.

The V gene is TRBV27, the J gene TRBJ2-2, with TRBD1 identical over 10 bases. J lost 5 bases, V lost 3 bases, and 6 bases had no gene match. Germline V gene data show CDR1 as MNHEY and CDR2 as SMNVEV (reference sequence). The CDR3 contains 16 residues. The CDR3 coding sequence is TGTGCCAGCAGTTTGTCCGGGACAGGGGCGACCGGGGAGCTGTTTTTT. It translates to CASSLSGTGATGELFF.

The genes are TRBV28 and TRBJ2-3, with D perhaps matching TRBD1 (6 bases). This CDR3 spans 15 amino acids. With 6 bases removed from V and 2 bases from J, the gap between germline ends came to 15 bases. Germline CDR1 reads MDHEN; CDR2 reads SYDVKM. CDR3 sequence reads: CASRTSGTFTDTQYF. CDR3 DNA: TGTGCCAGCAGAACGTCCGGGACATTCACAGATACGCAGTATTTT.

In DNA, the CDR3 is TGCGCCAGCAGACGGGAGGGGGCGGAATACAATGAGCAGTTCTTC. Protein sequence: CASRREGAEYNEQFF. V gene TRBV5-1 combines with J gene TRBJ2-1, with D tentatively TRBD2 (8 bases). The CDR3 runs to 15 residues. The germline CDR1 and CDR2 sequences are SGHRS and YFSETQ. V was shortened by 5 bases and J by 4 bases, with 16 bases between the two germline ends.

The J gene is TRBJ2-2, the V gene TRBV29-1, with 13 bases aligning to TRBD2. Trimming took 7 bases from V and 6 from J; bases not matched to a gene: 5. Germline lookup yields CDR1 SQVTM and CDR2 ANQGSEA. This CDR3 is 14 amino acids long. In DNA, the CDR3 is TGCAGCGCCGGACTAGCGGGAGTGGCCGGGGAGCTGTTTTTT. It is translated as CSAGLAGVAGELFF.

This clone was observed a handful of times. The gene calls are TRBV13 and TRBJ2-7; D might be TRBD1 (5 bases). V lost 2 bases to trimming and J lost 3 bases, with 11 bases between them. CDR1 and CDR2 from the germline V gene are PRHDT and FYEKMQ (reference sequence). This CDR3 is built from 14 residues. The DNA of the CDR3 is TGTGCCAGCAGCTTATTAAGCAGGGACTACGAGCAGTACTTC. Translation: CASSLLSRDYEQYF.

V is TRBV11-2 and J is TRBJ1-4; D ambiguous. The V end lost 9 bases, the J end lost 3 bases, and 23 bases lay between the germline ends. CDR3 length equals 17 residues. The germline V gene encodes CDR1 SGHAT and CDR2 FQNNGV. Written as DNA, the CDR3 is TGTGCCAGTTCCCCAGCCCCGCGGATGTTCCCTAATGAAAAACTGTTTTTT. Protein product: CASSPAPRMFPNEKLFF.

The V and J genes are TRBV5-1 and TRBJ2-5; 9 nucleotides align to TRBD2. J was trimmed by 8 bases and V by 0 bases; bases with no gene match: 5. CDR1 SGHRS and CDR2 YFSETQ come from the germline V gene. The CDR3 extends over 14 amino acids. DNA of the CDR3: TGCGCCAGCAGCTTGGATGGCGGGGGGGGAACCCAGTACTTC. Translation: CASSLDGGGGTQYF.

The genes are TRBV29-1 and TRBJ2-4, with 7 bases that match TRBD2. The CDR3 contains 14 residues. Trimming cost V 4 bases and J 7 bases; bases outside gene matches: 10. CDR1 is SQVTM, CDR2 ANQGSEA, per germline. The CDR3 region has the DNA TGCAGCGTTGCAATCTTGGGGGGGTCGAACATTCAGTACTTC. Translating gives CSVAILGGSNIQYF.

J is TRBJ2-1 and V is TRBV5-1; D might be TRBD2 (6 bases). The CDR3 is made up of 15 amino acids. The V and J ends lost 0 bases and 4 bases respectively, with 11 bases between them. Per germline, CDR1 SGHRS and CDR2 YFSETQ. The DNA of the CDR3 is TGCGCCAGCAGCTTGGAATCTAGCGAGTACAATGAGCAGTTCTTC. Amino acids: CASSLESSEYNEQFF.

V usage is TRBV7-8 and J usage is TRBJ2-1; tentative D call: TRBD2 (5 bases). Germline CDR1 is SGHVS and CDR2 is FQNEAQ. The ends were cut back, 1 base at V and 4 bases at J, with 5 bases in the middle. CDR3 length: 13 residues. DNA for the CDR3: TGTGCCAGCAGCTTAGGACTATACAATGAGCAGTTCTTC. This codes for CASSLGLYNEQFF.

The gene calls are TRBV29-1 and TRBJ2-1, with TRBD1 as a possible D gene (6 bases). V dropped 7 bases and J dropped 4 bases, with 20 bases sitting between them. Germline CDR1 SQVTM, CDR2 ANQGSEA. The CDR3 totals 15 residues. The CDR3 DNA reads as TGCAGCGCCGAACATTATGGGACACCTTACAATGAGCAGTTCTTC. This codes for CSAEHYGTPYNEQFF.

The CDR3 sequence is CASSQEQADTQYF. The CDR3 DNA is TGCGCCAGCAGCCAAGAACAAGCGGATACGCAGTATTTT. This chain links TRBV4-1 with TRBJ2-3; the D is unclear. Germline V CDR1 and CDR2: MGHRA, YSYEKL. V shed 0 bases and J shed 6 bases, with 7 bases lying between them. The CDR3 is made up of 13 amino acids.

This rearrangement joins TRBV5-6 to TRBJ1-2; 8 bases are a match to TRBD1. Looked up from germline, CDR1 is SGHDT and CDR2 is YYEEEE. The CDR3 extends over 13 amino acids. V lost 4 bases to trimming and J lost 5 bases; unmatched junction nucleotides: 4. CDR3 loop: CASSRGTGYGYTF. For the CDR3, the DNA is TGTGCCAGCAGCCGAGGGACAGGTTATGGCTACACCTTC.

The J gene is TRBJ2-1, the V gene TRBV28; 7 bases match TRBD2. The V gene end was trimmed by 7 bases and the J gene end by 8 bases; junction bases not matched to a gene: 14. The CDR3 sequence is 15 residues long. The V gene's germline CDR1 is MDHEN and CDR2 SYDVKM. This CDR3 is CASNLGTTSLHEQFF. The CDR3 DNA follows: TGTGCCAGCAACCTGGGGACTACCTCCTTACATGAGCAGTTCTTC.

The rearrangement uses TRBV7-9 and TRBJ2-3, with D hard to call. The CDR3 is 11 amino acids. The germline V gene encodes CDR1 SEHNR and CDR2 FQNEAQ (reference sequence). V lost 5 bases to trimming and J lost 3 bases, with 3 bases between them. CDR3 DNA: TGTGCCAGCAGCGCGACAGATACGCAGTATTTT. It codes for CASSATDTQYF.